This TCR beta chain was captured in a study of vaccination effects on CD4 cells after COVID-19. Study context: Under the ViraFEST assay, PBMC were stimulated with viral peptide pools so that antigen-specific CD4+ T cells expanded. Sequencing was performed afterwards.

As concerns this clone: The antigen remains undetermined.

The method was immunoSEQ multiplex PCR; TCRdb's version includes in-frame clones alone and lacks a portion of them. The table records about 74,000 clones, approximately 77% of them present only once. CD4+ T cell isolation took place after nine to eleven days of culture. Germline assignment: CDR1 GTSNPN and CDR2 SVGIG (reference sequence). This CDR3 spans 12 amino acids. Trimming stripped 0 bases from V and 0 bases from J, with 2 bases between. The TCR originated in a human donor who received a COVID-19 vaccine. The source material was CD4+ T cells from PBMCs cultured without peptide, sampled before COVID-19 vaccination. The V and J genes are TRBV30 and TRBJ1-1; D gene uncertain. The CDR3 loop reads CAWSVMNTEAFF. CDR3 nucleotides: TGTGCCTGGAGTGTTATGAACACTGAAGCTTTCTTT. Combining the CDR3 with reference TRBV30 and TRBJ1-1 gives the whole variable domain SQTIHQWPATLVQPVGSPLSLECTVEGTSNPNLYWYRQAAGRGLQLLFYSVGIGQISSEVPQNLSASRPQDRQFILSSKKLLLSDSGFYLCAWSVMNTEAFFGQGTRLTVV.